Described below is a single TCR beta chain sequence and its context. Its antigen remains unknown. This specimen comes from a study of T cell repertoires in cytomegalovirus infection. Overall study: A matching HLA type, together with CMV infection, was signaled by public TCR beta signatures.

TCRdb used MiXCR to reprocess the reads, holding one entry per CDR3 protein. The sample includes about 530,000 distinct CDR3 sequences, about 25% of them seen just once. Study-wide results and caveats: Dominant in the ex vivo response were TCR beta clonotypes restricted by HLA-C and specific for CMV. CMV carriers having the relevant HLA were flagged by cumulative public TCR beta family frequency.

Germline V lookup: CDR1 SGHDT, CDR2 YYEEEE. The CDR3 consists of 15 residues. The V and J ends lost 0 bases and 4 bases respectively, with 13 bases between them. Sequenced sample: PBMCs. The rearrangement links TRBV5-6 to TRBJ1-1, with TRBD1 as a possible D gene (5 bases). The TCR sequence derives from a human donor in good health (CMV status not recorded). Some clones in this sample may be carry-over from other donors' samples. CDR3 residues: CASSLGYGRGTEAFF. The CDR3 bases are TGTGCCAGCAGCTTGGGGTACGGGAGGGGCACTGAAGCTTTCTTT.